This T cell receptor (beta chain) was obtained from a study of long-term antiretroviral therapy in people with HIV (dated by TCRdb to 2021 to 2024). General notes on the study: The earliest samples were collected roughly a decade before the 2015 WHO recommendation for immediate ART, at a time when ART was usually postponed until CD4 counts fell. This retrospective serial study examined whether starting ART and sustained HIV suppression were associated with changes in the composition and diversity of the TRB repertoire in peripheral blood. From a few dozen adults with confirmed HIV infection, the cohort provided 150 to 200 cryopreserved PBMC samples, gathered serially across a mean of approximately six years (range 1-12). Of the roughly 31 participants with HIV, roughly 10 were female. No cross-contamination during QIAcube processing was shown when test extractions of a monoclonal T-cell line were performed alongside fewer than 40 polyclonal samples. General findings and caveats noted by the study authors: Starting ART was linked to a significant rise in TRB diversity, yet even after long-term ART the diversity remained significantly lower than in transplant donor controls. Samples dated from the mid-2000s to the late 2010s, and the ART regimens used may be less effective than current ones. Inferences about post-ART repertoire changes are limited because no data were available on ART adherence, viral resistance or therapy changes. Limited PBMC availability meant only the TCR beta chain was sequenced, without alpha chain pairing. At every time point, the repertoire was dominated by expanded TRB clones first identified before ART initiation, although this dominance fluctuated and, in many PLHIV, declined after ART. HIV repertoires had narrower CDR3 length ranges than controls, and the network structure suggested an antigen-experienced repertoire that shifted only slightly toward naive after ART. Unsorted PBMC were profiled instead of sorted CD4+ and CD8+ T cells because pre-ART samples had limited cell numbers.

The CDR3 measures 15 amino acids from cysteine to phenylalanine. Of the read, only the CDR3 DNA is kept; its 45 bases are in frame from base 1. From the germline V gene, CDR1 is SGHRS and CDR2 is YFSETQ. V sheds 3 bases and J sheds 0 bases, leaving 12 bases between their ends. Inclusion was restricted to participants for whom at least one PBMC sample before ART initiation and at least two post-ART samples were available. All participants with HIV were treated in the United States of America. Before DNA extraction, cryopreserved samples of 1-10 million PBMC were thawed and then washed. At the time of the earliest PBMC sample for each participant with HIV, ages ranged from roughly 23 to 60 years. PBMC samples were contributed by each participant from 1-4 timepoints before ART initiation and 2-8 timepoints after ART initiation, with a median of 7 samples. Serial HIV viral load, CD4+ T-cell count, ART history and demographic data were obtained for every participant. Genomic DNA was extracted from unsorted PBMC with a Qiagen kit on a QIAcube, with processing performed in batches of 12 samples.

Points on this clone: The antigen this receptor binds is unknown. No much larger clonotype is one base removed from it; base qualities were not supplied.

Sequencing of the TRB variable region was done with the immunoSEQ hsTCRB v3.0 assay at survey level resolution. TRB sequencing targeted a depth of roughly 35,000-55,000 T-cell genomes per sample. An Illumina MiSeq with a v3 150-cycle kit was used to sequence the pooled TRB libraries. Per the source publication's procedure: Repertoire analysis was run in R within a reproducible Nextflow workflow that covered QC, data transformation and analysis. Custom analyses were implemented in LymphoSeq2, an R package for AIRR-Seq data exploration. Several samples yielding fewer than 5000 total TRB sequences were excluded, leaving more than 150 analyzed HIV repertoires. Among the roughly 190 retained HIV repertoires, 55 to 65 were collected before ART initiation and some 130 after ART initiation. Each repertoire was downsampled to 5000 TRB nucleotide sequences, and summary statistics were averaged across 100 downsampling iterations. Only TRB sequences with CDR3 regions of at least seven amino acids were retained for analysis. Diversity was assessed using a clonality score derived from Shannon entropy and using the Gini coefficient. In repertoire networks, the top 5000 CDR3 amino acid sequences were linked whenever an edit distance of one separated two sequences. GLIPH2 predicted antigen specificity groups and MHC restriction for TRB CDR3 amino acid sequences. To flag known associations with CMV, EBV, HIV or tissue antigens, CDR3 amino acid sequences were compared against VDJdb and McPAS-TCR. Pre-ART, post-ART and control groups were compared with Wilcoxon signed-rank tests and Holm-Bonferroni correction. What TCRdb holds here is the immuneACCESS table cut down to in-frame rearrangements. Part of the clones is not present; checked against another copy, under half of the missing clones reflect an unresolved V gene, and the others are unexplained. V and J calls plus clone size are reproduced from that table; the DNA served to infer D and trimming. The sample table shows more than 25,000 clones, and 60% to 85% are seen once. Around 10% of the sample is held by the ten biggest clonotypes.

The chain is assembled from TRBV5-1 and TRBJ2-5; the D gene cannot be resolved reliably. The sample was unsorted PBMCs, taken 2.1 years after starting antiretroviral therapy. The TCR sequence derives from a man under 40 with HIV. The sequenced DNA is TGCGCCAGCAGCTCGGATCTGGGGTACCAAGAGACCCAGTACTTC. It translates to CASSSDLGYQETQYF. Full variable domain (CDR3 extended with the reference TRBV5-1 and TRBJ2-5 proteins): KAGVTQTPRYLIKTRGQQVTLSCSPISGHRSVSWYQQTPGQGLQFLFEYFSETQRNKGNFPGRFSGRQFSNSRSEMNVSTLELGDSALYLCASSSDLGYQETQYFGPGTRLLVL.